This entry lists 18 T cell receptor beta chains sequenced from one sample in a study of cytomegalovirus exposure and HLA in healthy donors. Sequencing was performed with immunoSEQ multiplex PCR; in TCRdb, only in-frame clones are kept and a portion is missing. The profile shows roughly 150,000 clones, around 86% of them singletons. The sample comprised PBMCs. These receptors were taken from a man between 18 and 29 years old in good health and CMV-seropositive.

The V call is TRBV7-2, the J call TRBJ2-7; the D is unclear. V lost 4 bases to trimming and J lost 0 bases, with 16 bases between them. Germline CDR1 SGHTA, CDR2 FQGNSA. The CDR3 is 16 amino acids. In nucleotides, the CDR3 is TGTGCCAGCAGCTCAAAAGGTGGCCCTAGCTCCTACGAGCAGTACTTC. Protein sequence: CASSSKGGPSSYEQYF.

This sequence joins TRBV10-2 and TRBJ2-1; possibly TRBD1 for D (5 bases). The germline V gene has CDR1 WSHSY and CDR2 SAAADI. The CDR3 totals 15 residues. Deletions cut 5 bases from V and 5 bases from J, with 16 bases between. The CDR3 DNA sequence: TGCGCCAGCAGTCAGGGCTCCGCAACAAACAATGAGCAGTTCTTC. It encodes CASSQGSATNNEQFF.

This clone has more than one count but fewer than ten. V usage is TRBV21-1 and J usage is TRBJ1-2; the table's D call, TRBD1, has no DNA check behind it. TRBV21-1 is a documented pseudogene. This CDR3 contains 13 residues. The CDR3 DNA reads TGTGCCAGCAGCAAAAATGGGGCTTATGGCTACACCTTC. Translated, it gives CASSKNGAYGYTF.

This CDR3 reads CASSLGTGADTQYF. CDR3 nucleotide sequence: TGTGCCAGCAGCTTAGGGACAGGGGCAGATACGCAGTATTTT. V and J are TRBV5-6 and TRBJ2-3, with 10 nucleotides matching TRBD1. Germline V gene data show CDR1 as SGHDT and CDR2 as YYEEEE. With 2 bases clipped from V and 4 bases from J, the junction kept 1 base outside the gene matches. This CDR3 region has 14 residues.

This clone came up a few times. The V call is TRBV2, the J call TRBJ1-4; D may be TRBD1 (5 bases). V lost 6 bases and J lost 4, with 15 bases in between. The germline V gene encodes CDR1 SNHLY and CDR2 FYNNEI. This CDR3 has 15 residues. This CDR3 reads CASRRDFGNNEKLFF. The DNA of the CDR3 is TGTGCCAGCAGGAGGGACTTCGGTAATAATGAAAAACTGTTTTTT.

J is TRBJ1-5 and V is TRBV7-9, with TRBD1 matching 11 bases. CDR3 length: 18 residues. Trimming at V came to 2 bases and at J to 5 bases, leaving 11 bases not matched to a gene. Germline CDR1 and CDR2: SEHNR and FQNEAQ (reference sequence). The CDR3: CASSLHRRTGGEDQPQHF. In nucleotides, the CDR3 is TGTGCCAGCAGCTTACATAGGCGGACAGGGGGCGAGGATCAGCCCCAGCATTTT.

The genes are TRBV5-1 and TRBJ1-2; tentative D call: TRBD1 (5 bases). The V end lost 4 bases, the J end lost 5 bases, and 18 bases lay between the germline ends. The germline CDR1 and CDR2 sequences are SGHRS and YFSETQ. The CDR3 is made up of 15 amino acids. The CDR3 DNA follows: TGCGCCAGCAGCCCGGGCTCGACAGCTGCGTATGGCTACACCTTC. This codes for CASSPGSTAAYGYTF.

This clone occurred a few times. The J gene is TRBJ1-1, the V gene TRBV7-6; D is unresolved. Germline lookup yields CDR1 SGHVS and CDR2 FNYEAQ. This CDR3 is 13 amino acids long. Trimming shortened V by 5 bases and J by 8 bases, and 15 bases separated the two germline ends. The CDR3 protein is CASSLNRHREAFF. The CDR3 nucleotides are TGTGCCAGCAGCCTAAACCGACACCGCGAAGCTTTCTTT.

The rearrangement links TRBV10-3 to TRBJ2-2, with 12 positions matching TRBD2. The CDR3 extends over 15 amino acids. Germline values: CDR1 ENHRY, CDR2 SYGVKD. The J segment lost 5 bases and the V segment lost 10 bases, leaving 8 bases of the junction unmatched. For the CDR3, the DNA is TGTGCCACCTACTCCGGGACTAGCGGGACCGGGGAGCTGTTTTTT. Its translation is CATYSGTSGTGELFF.

The rearrangement uses TRBV11-2 and TRBJ2-7; 12 bases match TRBD2. This CDR3 has 15 residues. Germline V lookup: CDR1 SGHAT, CDR2 FQNNGV. The ends lost 5 bases at V and 1 base at J; junction bases unmatched: 3. The CDR3 nucleotides are TGTGCCAGCAGCCGAGGGACTAGCGGGTCCTACGAGCAGTACTTC. Translating it yields CASSRGTSGSYEQYF.

V usage is TRBV2 and J usage is TRBJ1-2; no firm D call. V lost 1 base to trimming and J lost 1 base, with 4 bases between them. The CDR3 sequence is 13 residues long. CDR1 and CDR2 from the germline V gene are SNHLY and FYNNEI. The CDR3 here is CASSEDINYGYTF. CDR3 coding DNA: TGTGCCAGCAGTGAAGATATTAACTATGGCTACACCTTC.

The V call is TRBV27, the J call TRBJ2-1, with 11 bases aligning to TRBD2. The length of the CDR3 is 17 residues. Germline CDR1 reads MNHEY; CDR2 reads SMNVEV (reference sequence). V lost 0 bases and J lost 9; bases outside the gene matches: 10. The CDR3 nucleotides are TGTGCCAGCAGTTTATCGCGGCTAGCGGGAGGAAGGGGTGAGCAGTTCTTC. This codes for CASSLSRLAGGRGEQFF.

The chain recombines TRBV5-6 with TRBJ2-4; TRBD1 is a possible D gene (6 bases). The germline V and J ends were trimmed by 1 base and 2 bases, with 13 bases remaining between them. Germline V gives CDR1 SGHDT, CDR2 YYEEEE. The CDR3 sequence is 16 residues long. CDR3 sequence (DNA): TGTGCCAGCAGCTTGCTGGGCAGGGGAACCAAAAACATTCAGTACTTC. It is translated as CASSLLGRGTKNIQYF.

The chain combines TRBV2 with TRBJ1-1, with 7 bases lining up with TRBD1. CDR1 SNHLY and CDR2 FYNNEI come from the germline V gene. Germline trimming cut 3 bases from V and 3 bases from J; bases unmatched to any gene: 7. This CDR3 comprises 15 residues. CDR3 nucleotides: TGTGCCAGCAGTGATGAGGGACAGAGTTACACTGAAGCTTTCTTT. The encoded protein is CASSDEGQSYTEAFF.

This chain links TRBV5-4 with TRBJ2-1; TRBD2 aligns across 16 bases. CDR1 is SGHNT and CDR2 is YYREEE in the germline V gene (reference sequence). V lost 4 bases to trimming and J lost 4 bases; unmatched junction nucleotides: 5. This CDR3 comprises 17 residues. Written as DNA, the CDR3 is TGTGCCAGCAGCCCTGGGACTAGCGGGGGGGGATACAATGAGCAGTTCTTC. Translating gives CASSPGTSGGGYNEQFF.

This clone was observed a handful of times. V gene TRBV6-6 combines with J gene TRBJ1-2; weak D call: TRBD1 (6 bases). Trimming took 0 bases from V and 8 from J, leaving 10 bases between them. This CDR3 is 13 amino acids long. CDR1 is MNHNY and CDR2 is SVGAGI in the germline V gene (reference sequence). CDR3 region: CASSYSSGDGYTF. The CDR3 DNA sequence: TGTGCCAGCAGTTACTCTTCAGGGGACGGCTACACCTTC.

The V gene is TRBV9, the J gene TRBJ2-7, with TRBD1 matching over 9 bases. The CDR3 is 14 amino acids. Per germline, CDR1 SGDLS and CDR2 YYNGEE. Trimming took 4 bases from V and 1 from J; bases not matched to a gene: 3. DNA of the CDR3: TGTGCCAGCAGCCGAGGACAGGGGTCCTACGAGCAGTACTTC. The encoded protein is CASSRGQGSYEQYF.

This chain uses TRBV2 with TRBJ2-1; a possible D gene is TRBD1 (6 bases). The CDR3 runs 14 residues. The V gene's germline CDR1 is SNHLY and CDR2 FYNNEI. V was shortened by 6 bases and J by 2 bases, with 11 bases between the two germline ends. The CDR3 sequence is CASRKQGPYNEQFF. The CDR3 DNA follows: TGTGCCAGCAGAAAACAGGGTCCCTACAATGAGCAGTTCTTC.